Following are 30 T cell receptor beta chains from one sample sequenced in a study of cytomegalovirus exposure and HLA in healthy donors. Amplification used 60 Vbeta primers and 13 Jbeta primers. Only in-frame clones appear in the TCRdb table, and some are missing; sequencing was by immunoSEQ multiplex PCR. The sample shows around 90,000 clones, approximately 60% of them seen only once. The material sequenced was PBMCs. The receptors were sampled from a woman under 40 in good health and CMV-seropositive.

This chain uses TRBV28 with TRBJ2-7; D possibly corresponds to TRBD1 (6 bases). The CDR3 contains 15 residues. V was trimmed by 6 bases and J by 0 bases, leaving 15 bases between them. Germline lookup yields CDR1 MDHEN and CDR2 SYDVKM. The CDR3 spells CASRGMRTVSYEQYF. CDR3 nucleotide sequence: TGTGCCAGCAGGGGGATGAGGACAGTCTCCTACGAGCAGTACTTC.

This chain's CDR3 is CASSQVGGVLVDEQYF. The CDR3 coding sequence is TGTGCCAGCAGCCAAGTAGGGGGAGTCCTTGTGGACGAGCAGTACTTC. This chain uses TRBV4-2 with TRBJ2-7, with a possible D match to TRBD1 (6 bases). V lost 1 base and J lost 5, with 18 bases in between. The CDR3 runs to 16 residues. Germline V gene sequence: CDR1 LGHNA, CDR2 YNFKEQ.

V and J are TRBV18 and TRBJ1-1, with a weak D call TRBD1 (6 bases). This CDR3 has 16 residues. V shed 6 bases and J shed 2 bases, with 19 bases lying between them. Germline CDR1 is KGHSH and CDR2 is LQKENI. The CDR3 DNA is TGTGCCAGCTCGCTAACGTTACAGGGCTTTAACACTGAAGCTTTCTTT. This codes for CASSLTLQGFNTEAFF.

This chain uses TRBV28 with TRBJ1-1; 11 nucleotides match TRBD1. This CDR3 contains 15 residues. V lost 4 bases, J lost 4 bases, and 5 bases stayed unmatched. Germline-derived CDR1 and CDR2 are MDHEN and SYDVKM. The CDR3 sequence is CASSSYGTGGTEAFF. CDR3 in DNA: TGTGCCAGCAGTTCCTATGGGACAGGGGGCACTGAAGCTTTCTTT.

V and J are TRBV19 and TRBJ1-5; D possibly corresponds to TRBD1 (5 bases). Between the trimmed V and J ends, which lost 7 bases and 4 bases, there was a span of 17 bases. The V gene's germline CDR1 is LNHDA and CDR2 SQIVND (reference sequence). This CDR3 is built from 15 residues. CDR3 coding DNA: TGTGCCAGTACTGTAATGGGGGGACCGAATCAGCCCCAGCATTTT. This gives the protein CASTVMGGPNQPQHF. The entire variable domain, with the rest obtained from reference TRBV19 and TRBJ1-5, is as follows: DGGITQSPKYLFRKEGQNVTLSCEQNLNHDAMYWYRQDPGQGLRLIYYSQIVNDFQKGDIAEGYSVSREKKESFPLTVTSAQKNPTAFYLCASTVMGGPNQPQHFGDGTRLSIL.

Concerning this clone itself: One end of the junction fails to match germline, which may point to a read error. The gene calls are TRBV4-3 and TRBJ2-7; no clear D. This CDR3 is 14 amino acids long. The germline CDR1 and CDR2 sequences are LGHNA and YSLEER. The CDR3 region has the DNA TGCGCCAACAGCCAAGAAAAGAGTTACTACGGGCAGTACTTC. Translated, it gives CANSQEKSYYGQYF.

The V gene is TRBV27, the J gene TRBJ1-5, with 9 bases matching TRBD1. The CDR3 runs to 17 residues. Germline CDR1 reads MNHEY; CDR2 reads SMNVEV (reference sequence). V was pared by 3 bases and J by 4 bases, with 10 bases of the junction left unmatched. In nucleotides, the CDR3 is TGTGCCAGCAGTTTCATCCGGGACAGGGTTTTAAATCAGCCCCAGCATTTT. Protein: CASSFIRDRVLNQPQHF.

For this clone: At one end the junction does not follow the germline gene, possibly because of a read error. The chain couples TRBV6-1 to TRBJ1-1; 7 bases map to TRBD1. CDR1 is MNHNS and CDR2 is SASEGT in the germline V gene. This CDR3 has 13 amino acids. The DNA of the CDR3 is TGTGCCACCCTGGACAGGAGGAACACTGAAGCTTTTTTT. Amino acids: CATLDRRNTEAFF.

This clone was observed once. The V gene is TRBV6-4, the J gene TRBJ1-1; D gene ambiguous. This CDR3 spans 13 amino acids. V gave up 6 bases and J gave up 0 bases, with 8 bases separating them. Germline CDR1 and CDR2: MRHNA and SNTAGT. The CDR3 protein is CASSLSMNTEAFF. Here the CDR3 DNA reads TGTGCCAGCAGCCTTTCTATGAACACTGAAGCTTTCTTT.

This clone was counted only a few times. The chain uses TRBV6-5 and TRBJ1-6; TRBD1 might be the D (5 bases). Germline V gives CDR1 MNHEY, CDR2 SVGAGI. The CDR3 covers 15 residues. V was trimmed by 5 bases and J by 10 bases, leaving 18 bases between them. CDR3 sequence: CASSMGLPDRSPLHF. The CDR3 DNA is TGTGCCAGCAGTATGGGACTCCCGGACCGATCACCCCTCCACTTT.

The chain is built from TRBV19 and TRBJ1-2; 8 positions match TRBD1. Germline lookup yields CDR1 LNHDA and CDR2 SQIVND (reference sequence). The ends lost 4 bases at V and 8 bases at J; junction bases unmatched: 15. CDR3 length: 16 amino acids. CDR3 sequence (DNA): TGTGCCAGTAGTAACGAATACAACCAGGGGGCGAGAGGCTACACCTTC. Protein sequence: CASSNEYNQGARGYTF.

The V and J genes are TRBV28 and TRBJ1-2; 9 bases are a match to TRBD1. The CDR3 loop spans 17 amino acids. Germline V lookup: CDR1 MDHEN, CDR2 SYDVKM. The V segment lost 6 bases and the J segment 2 bases; nucleotides outside the gene matches: 13. CDR3 loop: CASSRRTGAYPNYGYTF. The CDR3 DNA reads as TGTGCCAGCAGCCGTCGGACAGGGGCATATCCCAACTATGGCTACACCTTC.

The chain carries TRBV5-4 and TRBJ1-1; TRBD1 might be the D (5 bases). Trimming left V 5 bases short and J 4 bases short, with 15 bases between. This CDR3 region has 14 residues. Germline V gene lookup returns CDR1 SGHNT and CDR2 YYREEE (reference sequence). CDR3 nucleotides: TGTGCCAGCAGTCGAGCAGGGCTGGTCACTGAAGCTTTCTTT. This translates into CASSRAGLVTEAFF.

On this clone itself: A junction end diverges from the germline sequence, so it may reflect a read error. The chain couples TRBV5-6 to TRBJ1-2; a possible D gene is TRBD1 (5 bases). Looked up from germline, CDR1 is SGHDT and CDR2 is YYEEEE. The CDR3 totals 14 residues. This CDR3 is CASSFYTGVYGYPF. The DNA of the CDR3 is TGTGCCAGCAGCTTTTATACAGGCGTCTATGGCTACCCCTTC. The full variable domain, in which reference TRBV5-6 and TRBJ1-2 provide the parts outside the CDR3, is DAGVTQSPTHLIKTRGQQVTLRCSPKSGHDTVSWYQQALGQGPQFIFQYYEEEERQRGNFPDRFSGHQFPNYSSELNVNALLLGDSALYLCASSFYTGVYGYPFGSGTRLTVV.

This clone appeared a few times. The CDR3 spells CASSISGETQYF. For the CDR3, the DNA is TGTGCCAGTAGTATTTCGGGGGAGACCCAGTACTTC. This chain connects TRBV19 to TRBJ2-5, with D perhaps TRBD2 (5 bases). The CDR3 extends over 12 amino acids. Germline assignment: CDR1 LNHDA and CDR2 SQIVND (reference sequence). The V end lost 3 bases, the J end lost 5 bases, and 7 bases lay between the germline ends.

The chain joins TRBV4-2 to TRBJ2-5, with 8 nucleotides matching TRBD1. This CDR3 has 16 residues. Germline lookup yields CDR1 LGHNA and CDR2 YNFKEQ. The junction had 12 bases not matched to a gene; V was cut back by 5 bases and J by 4 bases. The CDR3 DNA reads as TGTGCCAGCAGCTTACGGCCGGGACAGGCCTCAGAGACCCAGTACTTC. This codes for CASSLRPGQASETQYF.

The chain joins TRBV19 to TRBJ2-3; the D gene is possibly TRBD1 (5 bases). CDR3 size: 12 residues. Deletions cut 6 bases from V and 5 bases from J, with 9 bases between. CDR1 is LNHDA and CDR2 is SQIVND in the germline V gene (reference sequence). The CDR3 sequence is CASRGLGDTQYF. The CDR3, as DNA: TGTGCCAGTAGGGGGCTGGGAGATACGCAGTATTTT.

V usage is TRBV7-6 and J usage is TRBJ2-1; no reliable D call. Germline lookup yields CDR1 SGHVS and CDR2 FNYEAQ. The CDR3 loop spans 15 amino acids. Trimming cost V 8 bases and J 3 bases, with 17 bases left between them. In DNA form, the CDR3 reads TGTGCCAGCTCCACTGCCTCCACTCTCTACAATGAGCAGTTCTTC. Translated: CASSTASTLYNEQFF.

The J gene is TRBJ1-2, the V gene TRBV11-1, with D possibly matching TRBD1 (6 bases). V lost 5 bases, J lost 8 bases, and 18 bases lay in between. Germline V gene sequence: CDR1 SGHAT, CDR2 FQDESV (reference sequence). This CDR3 is 14 amino acids long. The CDR3: CASSGQLTPWGYTF. The CDR3 DNA reads TGTGCCAGCAGCGGACAGTTGACCCCTTGGGGCTACACCTTC.

A few counts support this clone. The chain couples TRBV19 to TRBJ1-1; D may be TRBD1 (6 bases). The V gene lost 5 bases and the J gene lost 5 bases, with 12 bases spanning the gap. CDR3 length: 13 residues. CDR1 and CDR2 (germline): LNHDA, SQIVND (reference sequence). The CDR3 here is CASSGSRGTEAFF. In DNA, the CDR3 is TGTGCCAGTAGTGGATCCAGGGGAACTGAAGCTTTCTTT.

The chain carries TRBV5-8 and TRBJ1-5; D may be TRBD1 (6 bases). V gave up 5 bases and J gave up 5 bases, with 14 bases separating them. Germline CDR1 reads SGHTS; CDR2 reads YDEGEE. The CDR3 covers 14 residues. This chain's CDR3 is CASRLTGFYQPQHF. CDR3 coding DNA: TGTGCCAGCAGATTAACAGGGTTTTATCAGCCCCAGCATTTT.

This chain joins TRBV6-1 and TRBJ1-1; D possibly corresponds to TRBD1 (6 bases). The CDR3 totals 15 residues. Germline V gives CDR1 MNHNS, CDR2 SASEGT. V lost 1 base to trimming and J lost 6 bases, with 15 bases between them. The CDR3 region is CASSEGVRGLAEAFF. CDR3 in DNA: TGTGCCAGCAGTGAAGGGGTGAGGGGGTTGGCTGAAGCTTTCTTT.

The gene calls are TRBV2 and TRBJ2-5; no firm D call. V lost 1 base and J lost 1, with 10 bases in between. CDR3 length: 15 residues. Looked up from germline, CDR1 is SNHLY and CDR2 is FYNNEI. CDR3 in amino acids: CASSEGLGSQETQYF. Here the CDR3 DNA reads TGTGCCAGCAGTGAAGGTTTGGGCAGCCAAGAGACCCAGTACTTC.

The chain joins TRBV4-1 to TRBJ1-5, with 7 bases aligning to TRBD1. The CDR3 length is 19 residues. The germline CDR1 and CDR2 sequences are MGHRA and YSYEKL. V was pared by 2 bases and J by 0 bases, with 13 bases of the junction left unmatched. For the CDR3, the DNA is TGCGCCAGCAGCCAACCAACTACGAACAGGGGTTATAGCAATCAGCCCCAGCATTTT. Its protein is CASSQPTTNRGYSNQPQHF.

V and J are TRBV10-3 and TRBJ1-1, with a possible D match to TRBD1 (5 bases). Germline V gene data show CDR1 as ENHRY and CDR2 as SYGVKD. This CDR3 has 15 residues. With 3 bases removed from V and 7 bases from J, the gap between germline ends came to 18 bases. The CDR3 coding sequence is TGTGCCATCAGTGATTTAGGGGACGGGGGAGTTGAAGCTTTCTTT. This encodes CAISDLGDGGVEAFF.

This clone was seen just once. The chain joins TRBV5-1 to TRBJ1-1; the match to TRBD1 covers 7 bases. J lost 6 bases, V lost 4 bases, and 12 bases had no gene match. CDR1 is SGHRS and CDR2 is YFSETQ in the germline V gene. The CDR3 runs to 15 residues. CDR3 protein: CASSLKPEGAAEAFF. The CDR3 DNA follows: TGCGCCAGCAGCCTAAAACCCGAGGGGGCCGCTGAAGCTTTCTTT.

This chain uses TRBV5-1 with TRBJ2-4; 10 bases map to TRBD1. Trimming took 4 bases from V and 7 from J; bases not matched to a gene: 11. This CDR3 is 16 amino acids long. In germline, CDR1 is SGHRS, CDR2 YFSETQ. CDR3 bases: TGCGCCAGCAGCCTGAAAATCATGACAGGGGGCAACATTCAGTACTTC. It is translated as CASSLKIMTGGNIQYF.

This chain links TRBV30 with TRBJ2-3; tentatively, D is TRBD2 (7 bases). The germline gives CDR1 GTSNPN, CDR2 SVGIG (reference sequence). The germline V and J ends were trimmed by 2 bases and 3 bases, with 15 bases remaining between them. The CDR3 sequence is 15 residues long. The CDR3 loop reads CAWSRGGGRTDTQYF. In nucleotides, the CDR3 is TGTGCCTGGAGTAGGGGAGGGGGGAGGACAGATACGCAGTATTTT. Complete variable domain (other parts from reference TRBV30 and TRBJ2-3): SQTIHQWPATLVQPVGSPLSLECTVEGTSNPNLYWYRQAAGRGLQLLFYSVGIGQISSEVPQNLSASRPQDRQFILSSKKLLLSDSGFYLCAWSRGGGRTDTQYFGPGTRLTVL.

The chain employs TRBV7-9 and TRBJ2-2; TRBD1 aligns across 8 bases. The J segment lost 5 bases and the V segment lost 1 base, leaving 6 bases of the junction unmatched. Germline CDR1 SEHNR, CDR2 FQNEAQ (reference sequence). The CDR3 sequence is 16 residues long. CDR3 coding DNA: TGTGCCAGCAGCTTAGGTTCAGGGGGCGCGACCGGGGAGCTGTTTTTT. It yields the protein CASSLGSGGATGELFF. The complete variable domain, with remaining parts taken from reference TRBV7-9 and TRBJ2-2, reads DTGVSQNPRHKITKRGQNVTFRCDPISEHNRLYWYRQTLGQGPEFLTYFQNEAQLEKSRLLSDRFSAERPKGSFSTLEIQRTEQGDSAMYLCASSLGSGGATGELFFGEGSRLTVL.

The rearrangement uses TRBV5-4 and TRBJ2-3, with 8 bases fitting TRBD1. This CDR3 has 14 residues. Germline loops: CDR1 SGHNT, CDR2 YYREEE (reference sequence). With V trimmed by 4 bases and J by 4 bases, 5 bases remained unmatched. DNA of the CDR3: TGTGCCAGCAGCCAGGACAGGGTCGCAGATACGCAGTATTTT. Encoded protein: CASSQDRVADTQYF.